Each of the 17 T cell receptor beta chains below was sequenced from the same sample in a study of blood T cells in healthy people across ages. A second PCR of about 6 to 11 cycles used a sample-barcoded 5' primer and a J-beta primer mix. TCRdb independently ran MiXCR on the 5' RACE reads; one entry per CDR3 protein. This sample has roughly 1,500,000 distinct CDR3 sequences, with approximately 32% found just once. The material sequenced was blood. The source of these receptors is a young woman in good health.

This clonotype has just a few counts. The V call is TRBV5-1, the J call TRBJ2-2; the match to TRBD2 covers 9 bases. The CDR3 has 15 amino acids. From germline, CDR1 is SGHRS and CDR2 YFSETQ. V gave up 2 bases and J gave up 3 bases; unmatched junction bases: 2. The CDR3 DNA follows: TGCGCCAGCAGCTTTAGCGGGAGCGACACCGGGGAGCTGTTTTTT. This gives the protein CASSFSGSDTGELFF.

CDR3 residues: CASSQEQALNSPLHF. The CDR3 DNA follows: TGCGCCAGCAGCCAGGAACAGGCCCTGAATTCACCCCTCCACTTT. The V gene is TRBV4-1, the J gene TRBJ1-6; tentative D call: TRBD1 (5 bases). V was shortened by 3 bases and J by 7 bases, with 13 bases between the two germline ends. Germline V gene data show CDR1 as MGHRA and CDR2 as YSYEKL. The CDR3 covers 15 residues.

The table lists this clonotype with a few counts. The CDR3 spells CASSSFTGASNEKLFF. DNA of the CDR3: TGTGCCAGCAGCTCCTTTACAGGGGCCTCTAATGAAAAACTGTTTTTT. This sequence joins TRBV3-1 and TRBJ1-4; 7 positions agree with TRBD1. CDR1 is LGHDT and CDR2 is YNNKEL in the germline V gene (reference sequence). This CDR3 has 16 residues. V lost 5 bases, J lost 3 bases, and 9 bases stayed unmatched. Looking up the rest from reference TRBV3-1 and TRBJ1-4 gives the full variable domain: DTAVSQTPKYLVTQMGNDKSIKCEQNLGHDTMYWYKQDSKKFLKIMFSYNNKELIINETVPNRFSPKSPDKAHLNLHINSLELGDSAVYFCASSSFTGASNEKLFFGSGTQLSVL.

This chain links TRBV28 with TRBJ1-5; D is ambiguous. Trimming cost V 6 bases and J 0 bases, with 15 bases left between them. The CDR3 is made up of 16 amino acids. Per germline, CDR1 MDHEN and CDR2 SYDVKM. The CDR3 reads CASSPWIKSSNQPQHF. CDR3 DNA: TGTGCCAGCAGCCCTTGGATCAAATCTAGCAATCAGCCCCAGCATTTT.

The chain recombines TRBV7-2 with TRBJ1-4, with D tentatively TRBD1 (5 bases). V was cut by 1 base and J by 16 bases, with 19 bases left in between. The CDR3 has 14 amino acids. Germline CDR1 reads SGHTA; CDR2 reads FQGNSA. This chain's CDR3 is CASSLGGSNENPFF. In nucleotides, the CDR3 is TGTGCCAGCAGCTTAGGGGGCTCTAATGAAAACCCGTTTTTT.

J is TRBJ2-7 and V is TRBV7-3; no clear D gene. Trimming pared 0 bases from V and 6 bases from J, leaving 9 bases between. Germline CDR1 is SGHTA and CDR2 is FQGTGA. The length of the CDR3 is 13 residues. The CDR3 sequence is CASSLTGRREQYF. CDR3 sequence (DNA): TGTGCCAGCAGCTTAACGGGTCGTCGCGAGCAGTACTTC.

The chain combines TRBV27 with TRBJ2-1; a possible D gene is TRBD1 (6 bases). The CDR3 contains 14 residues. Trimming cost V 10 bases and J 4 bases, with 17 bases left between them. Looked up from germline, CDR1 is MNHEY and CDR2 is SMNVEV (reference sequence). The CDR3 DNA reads TGTGCCACCAGGCAGGGGAACCAGTACAATGAGCAGTTCTTC. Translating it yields CATRQGNQYNEQFF.

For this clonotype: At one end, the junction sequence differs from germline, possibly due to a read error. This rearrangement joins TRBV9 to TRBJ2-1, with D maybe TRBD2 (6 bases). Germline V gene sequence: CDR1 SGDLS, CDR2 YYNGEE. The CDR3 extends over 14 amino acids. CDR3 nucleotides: TGTGCCAGCAGCCCAAGACTAGGCCGCCTTGAGCAGTTATTC. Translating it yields CASSPRLGRLEQLF.

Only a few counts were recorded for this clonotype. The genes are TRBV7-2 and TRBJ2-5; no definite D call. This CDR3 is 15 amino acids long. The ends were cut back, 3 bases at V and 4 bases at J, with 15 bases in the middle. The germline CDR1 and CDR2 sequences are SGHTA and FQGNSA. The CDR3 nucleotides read TGTGCCAGCAGCTTTCGGCCTACCCTGACAGAGACCCAGTACTTC. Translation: CASSFRPTLTETQYF.

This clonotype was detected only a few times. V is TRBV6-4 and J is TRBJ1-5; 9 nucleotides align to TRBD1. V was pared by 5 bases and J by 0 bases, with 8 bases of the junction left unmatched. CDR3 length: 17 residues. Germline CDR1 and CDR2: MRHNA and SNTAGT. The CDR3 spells CASSPGQGLYSNQPQHF. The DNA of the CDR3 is TGTGCCAGCAGTCCGGGACAGGGCCTCTATAGCAATCAGCCCCAGCATTTT.

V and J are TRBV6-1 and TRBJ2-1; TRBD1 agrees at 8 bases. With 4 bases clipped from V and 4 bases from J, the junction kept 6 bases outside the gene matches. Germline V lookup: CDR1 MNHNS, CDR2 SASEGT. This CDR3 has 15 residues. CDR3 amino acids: CASSGTGILYNEQFF. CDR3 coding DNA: TGTGCCAGCAGTGGGACAGGGATTCTGTACAATGAGCAGTTCTTC.

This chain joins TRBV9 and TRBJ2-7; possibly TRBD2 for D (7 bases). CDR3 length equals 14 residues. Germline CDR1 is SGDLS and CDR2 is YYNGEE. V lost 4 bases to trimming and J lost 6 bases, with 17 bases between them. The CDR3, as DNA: TGTGCCAGCAGCTTCCTGGCAGGGGAGGGCGAGCAGTACTTC. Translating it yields CASSFLAGEGEQYF.

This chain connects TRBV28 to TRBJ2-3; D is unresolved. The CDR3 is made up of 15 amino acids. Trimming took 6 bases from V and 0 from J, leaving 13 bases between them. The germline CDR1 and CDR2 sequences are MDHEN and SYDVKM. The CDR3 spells CASSEIFTSTDTQYF. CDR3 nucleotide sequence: TGTGCCAGCAGCGAGATTTTTACTAGCACAGATACGCAGTATTTT.

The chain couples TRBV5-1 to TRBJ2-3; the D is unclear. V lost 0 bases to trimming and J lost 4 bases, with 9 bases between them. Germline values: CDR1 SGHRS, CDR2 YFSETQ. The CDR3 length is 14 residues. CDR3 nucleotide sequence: TGCGCCAGCAGCTTGGGGTCCACCGCAGATACGCAGTATTTT. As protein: CASSLGSTADTQYF.

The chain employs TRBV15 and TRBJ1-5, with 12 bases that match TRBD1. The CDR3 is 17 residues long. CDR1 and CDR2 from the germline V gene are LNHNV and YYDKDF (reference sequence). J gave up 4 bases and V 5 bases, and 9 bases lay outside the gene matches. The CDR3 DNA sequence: TGTGCCACCAGCCCCGGGGACAGGGGGCGAGAGAATCAGCCCCAGCATTTT. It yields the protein CATSPGDRGRENQPQHF.

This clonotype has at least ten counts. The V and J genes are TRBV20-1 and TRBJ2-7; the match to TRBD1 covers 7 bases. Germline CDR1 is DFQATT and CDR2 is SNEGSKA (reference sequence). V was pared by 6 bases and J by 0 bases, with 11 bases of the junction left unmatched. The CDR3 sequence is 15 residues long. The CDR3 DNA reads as TGCAGTGCACCTTTAGGGGGCCCTAGCTCCTACGAGCAGTACTTC. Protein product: CSAPLGGPSSYEQYF.

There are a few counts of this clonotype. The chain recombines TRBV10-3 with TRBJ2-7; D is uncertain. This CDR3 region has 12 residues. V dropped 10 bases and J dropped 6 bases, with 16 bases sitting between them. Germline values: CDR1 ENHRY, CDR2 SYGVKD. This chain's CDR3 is CASGPPRSEQYF. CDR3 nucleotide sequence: TGTGCCAGCGGACCGCCTCGGAGCGAGCAGTACTTC.